Below, one TCR beta chain is given with its context. This clone was seen once. The specificity of this receptor is unknown. No base qualities exist here, and no much larger clone lies one base off it. Donors formed part of the validation cohort, which comprised 120 subjects and was distinct from the first cohort of some 700 subjects. The source of the sample is a study of cytomegalovirus exposure and HLA in healthy donors (dated by TCRdb to the late 2010s). About the investigation overall: A later analysis indicated that the 120 or so validation repertoires were generated on the platform also employed for the 666 repertoires of the first cohort. The study was designed to test whether signatures of past pathogen exposure could be identified by cataloging public T cell receptors. A separate validation cohort of 100 to 150 different subjects was used in addition to the roughly 670-subject first cohort. To predict cytomegalovirus infection status, the study combined high-throughput TCR immunosequencing, statistical association of individual TCRs with disease status, and machine learning.

On the study overall, not on this receptor specifically: A later analysis lacked HLA typing for the validation cohort, so it scored co-occurrence in that cohort across all 110 or so repertoires. In vitro tests confirmed that a few of the cytomegalovirus-associated TCR beta chains recognize cytomegalovirus antigens. According to the authors, the approach could potentially be generalized to other disease states and immunological phenotypes. The classifier was reported to diagnose cytomegalovirus status with high specificity and sensitivity in both the original and validation cohorts. A total of 164 TCR beta chains were listed by the study as associated with cytomegalovirus. In a later analysis, TCRs clustered in the first cohort were found to also tend to co-occur in the roughly 130 validation repertoires, with 90% to 95% of cluster scores above 0. Across donors, most TCR sequences were observed very rarely, whereas some public TCRs were present in many individuals.

Library preparation was by the immunoSEQ multiplex PCR assay. Per the authors' processing: To diagnose cytomegalovirus status from the catalog of TCR beta chain sequences, a statistical classification framework was built. Entries here come from immuneACCESS through TCRdb and include only in-frame sequences with V and J called. Some clones fail to appear in such tables; in the studies checked, an unresolved V gene covers under half of the shortfall, and the cause of the remainder is unknown. V and J calls and clone size follow that table, whereas D and trimming were derived from the DNA. This sample holds 130,000 to 150,000 clones; 80% to 90% were observed only once. The leading ten clones occupy roughly 1.4% of the sample. Via the germline V gene, CDR1 is LGHNT and CDR2 FRNRAP. The germline ends are 11 bases apart after V is trimmed by 6 bases and J by 3 bases. The CDR3 sequence holds 13 residues, the cysteine and phenylalanine included. Only CDR3 DNA is held: 39 bases, read in frame from base 1.

The sequenced sample was PBMCs. The chain is encoded by TRBV12-5 joined to TRBJ1-2; the D gene cannot be named for sure. The clonotype originates from a woman in her thirties in good health and CMV-seronegative. CDR3 region: CASGSDTHYGYTF. DNA sequence: TGTGCTAGTGGATCCGACACCCACTATGGCTACACCTTC.